Following are 12 T cell receptor beta chains from one sample sequenced in a study of blood T cell repertoires in COVID-19. TCRdb's copy holds only in-frame clones and misses some; the assay was immunoSEQ multiplex PCR. The repertoire holds some 140,000 clones, with around 85% as singletons. The sequenced sample consisted of peripheral blood. These receptors came from a man between 60 and 75 years old with COVID-19, enrolled during active disease.

The chain is built from TRBV19 and TRBJ2-1; possibly TRBD1 for D (8 bases). V lost 7 bases and J 1 base, leaving 14 bases between the germline ends. Germline V gene data show CDR1 as LNHDA and CDR2 as SQIVND (reference sequence). The CDR3 consists of 15 residues. The CDR3: CASIAQGGSYNEQFF. The CDR3 DNA is TGTGCCAGTATTGCACAGGGGGGGTCCTACAATGAGCAGTTCTTC.

This clone came up a few times. V and J are TRBV10-3 and TRBJ1-5; 8 bases are shared with TRBD1. Germline CDR1 and CDR2: ENHRY and SYGVKD. J gave up 4 bases and V 4 bases, and 0 bases lay outside the gene matches. CDR3 length equals 13 residues. The chain's CDR3 is CAISGQGNQPQHF. The CDR3 nucleotides read TGTGCCATCAGTGGACAGGGGAATCAGCCCCAGCATTTT.

The genes are TRBV5-1 and TRBJ2-5, with 7 bases that match TRBD1. The J segment lost 3 bases and the V segment lost 0 bases, leaving 11 bases of the junction unmatched. The CDR3 extends over 17 amino acids. Germline CDR1 is SGHRS and CDR2 is YFSETQ. The DNA for the CDR3 is TGCGCCAGCAGCTTGGCTTACCAGGGGGTCTCTAAAGAGACCCAGTACTTC. Encoded protein: CASSLAYQGVSKETQYF.

The CDR3: CASSSDRGSIYEQYF. CDR3 coding DNA: TGTGCCAGCAGTTCTGACAGGGGTTCCATCTACGAGCAGTACTTC. This sequence joins TRBV27 and TRBJ2-7, with 8 bases matching TRBD1. The germline V gene has CDR1 MNHEY and CDR2 SMNVEV (reference sequence). V gave up 4 bases and J gave up 3 bases; unmatched junction bases: 8. The CDR3 sequence is 15 residues long.

This sequence joins TRBV5-1 and TRBJ1-2; 9 bases map to TRBD1. CDR3 size: 15 residues. The junction had 7 bases not matched to a gene; V was cut back by 1 base and J by 6 bases. Per the germline V gene, CDR1 is SGHRS and CDR2 is YFSETQ. As DNA, the CDR3 is TGCGCCAGCAGCTTGTTAGGGACAGGGTCTGATGGCTACACCTTC. It codes for CASSLLGTGSDGYTF.

J is TRBJ1-2 and V is TRBV29-1; D gene ambiguous. V lost 4 bases, J lost 6 bases, and 12 bases lay in between. This CDR3 is 12 amino acids long. Germline V gene lookup returns CDR1 SQVTM and CDR2 ANQGSEA. The DNA of the CDR3 is TGCAGCGTTGGTGGAGGTGGCGATGGCTACACCTTC. Protein product: CSVGGGGDGYTF.

The chain is built from TRBV27 and TRBJ1-3, with a possible D match to TRBD1 (6 bases). Looked up from germline, CDR1 is MNHEY and CDR2 is SMNVEV (reference sequence). Between the trimmed V and J ends, which lost 3 bases and 4 bases, there was a span of 13 bases. This CDR3 spans 15 amino acids. This CDR3 is CASSLVGGLGNTIYF. Here the CDR3 DNA reads TGTGCCAGCAGTTTGGTGGGGGGGCTCGGAAACACCATATATTTT.

This clone was seen only once. The chain carries TRBV7-2 and TRBJ1-5, with D unclear. Germline CDR1 reads SGHTA; CDR2 reads FQGNSA. Trimming stripped 5 bases from V and 4 bases from J, with 12 bases between. The CDR3 has 14 residues. The CDR3 region is CASSPPAGNQPQHF. In DNA, the CDR3 is TGTGCCAGCAGCCCCCCGGCGGGGAATCAGCCCCAGCATTTT.

The chain joins TRBV24-1 to TRBJ2-1; D gene uncertain. The germline gives CDR1 KGHDR, CDR2 SFDVKD. The length of the CDR3 is 18 residues. V lost 7 bases and J 0 bases, leaving 21 bases between the germline ends. As DNA, the CDR3 is TGTGCCACCAGCGGAGAGATGGGTGGTGATCTCTCCTACAATGAGCAGTTCTTC. Residues: CATSGEMGGDLSYNEQFF.

This chain joins TRBV5-4 and TRBJ1-1; D possibly corresponds to TRBD1 (5 bases). Per the germline V gene, CDR1 is SGHNT and CDR2 is YYREEE (reference sequence). V was trimmed by 4 bases and J by 2 bases, leaving 9 bases between them. There are 13 residues in the CDR3. The CDR3: CASSGASNTEAFF. In nucleotides, the CDR3 is TGTGCCAGCAGCGGGGCCTCTAACACTGAAGCTTTCTTT.

V is TRBV19 and J is TRBJ1-5, with 8 bases that match TRBD1. The V gene's germline CDR1 is LNHDA and CDR2 SQIVND (reference sequence). CDR3 length equals 14 residues. Trimming at V came to 7 bases and at J to 1 base, leaving 3 bases not matched to a gene. The CDR3 nucleotides read TGTGCCAGTAACGACAGGGGCAGCAATCAGCCCCAGCATTTT. This gives the protein CASNDRGSNQPQHF.

The chain has TRBV6-2 or TRBV6-3 and TRBJ1-2; 8 bases fit TRBD1. V lost 7 bases, J lost 0 bases, and 7 bases stayed unmatched. The CDR3 spans 15 residues. The germline CDR1 and CDR2 sequences are MNHEY and SVGEGT. CDR3 DNA: TGTGCCAGCATCCCGACAGGGGTGTCTAACTATGGCTACACCTTC. Its translation: CASIPTGVSNYGYTF.